The 30 T cell receptor beta chains given below trace back to one sample, sequenced in a study of Ad26.COV2.S vaccination and SARS-CoV-2 variants. The treatment: some 19 received Ad26.COV2.S at low or high dose, single or two shots; several received placebo; per-sample allocation not given. Day 63 after the first vaccine or placebo injection was the time point for sampling. Sequencing used immunoSEQ multiplex PCR; TCRdb keeps in-frame clones, though not all of them. There are fewer than 300,000 clones in the sample; roughly 86% occur only once, and over 2.5% lies in the top ten. The specimen was peripheral blood, collected in a trial of Ad26.COV2.S vaccine versus placebo. These receptors were collected from a person between 18 and 65 years old who received the Ad26.COV2.S COVID-19 vaccine or a placebo.

This rearrangement joins TRBV6-5 to TRBJ1-6; D is unresolved. Germline CDR1 MNHEY, CDR2 SVGAGI. With 10 bases removed from V and 5 bases from J, the gap between germline ends came to 18 bases. This CDR3 has 15 amino acids. CDR3: CATRRVAGDNSPLHF. The CDR3 DNA reads as TGTGCCACCCGCCGGGTCGCCGGAGATAATTCACCCCTCCACTTT.

V gene TRBV11-3 combines with J gene TRBJ2-1; D is ambiguous. CDR3 length equals 13 residues. Trimming pared 2 bases from V and 9 bases from J, leaving 11 bases between. Looked up from germline, CDR1 is SGHNT and CDR2 is YENEEA. The CDR3, as DNA: TGTGCCAGCAGCTTACGTGGGTCCCGTGAGCAGTTCTTC. It encodes CASSLRGSREQFF.

This chain joins TRBV30 and TRBJ2-2; D ambiguous. The germline V and J ends were trimmed by 1 base and 5 bases, with 8 bases remaining between them. Germline assignment: CDR1 GTSNPN and CDR2 SVGIG (reference sequence). The CDR3 sequence is 13 residues long. The CDR3 DNA is TGTGCCTGGAGTGGGGCAAGTACCGGGGAGCTGTTTTTT. Its translation: CAWSGASTGELFF. The variable domain in full, completed from reference TRBV30 and TRBJ2-2, reads SQTIHQWPATLVQPVGSPLSLECTVEGTSNPNLYWYRQAAGRGLQLLFYSVGIGQISSEVPQNLSASRPQDRQFILSSKKLLLSDSGFYLCAWSGASTGELFFGEGSRLTVL.

The rearrangement uses TRBV19 and TRBJ2-5; 11 bases align to TRBD1. Germline lookup yields CDR1 LNHDA and CDR2 SQIVND (reference sequence). With 5 bases clipped from V and 5 bases from J, the junction kept 7 bases outside the gene matches. This CDR3 comprises 15 residues. The CDR3 loop reads CASSAWTGGLETQYF. CDR3 DNA sequence: TGTGCCAGTAGTGCCTGGACAGGGGGCCTGGAGACCCAGTACTTC.

A single count supports this clone. The CDR3 DNA reads as TGTGCCAGCAGCGGGACAGGGGGCGGAAACACCATATATTTT. Translating it yields CASSGTGGGNTIYF. The chain recombines TRBV7-6 with TRBJ1-3; 12 positions agree with TRBD1. J was trimmed by 4 bases and V by 5 bases; bases with no gene match: 0. Germline V CDR1 and CDR2: SGHVS, FNYEAQ. The CDR3 has 14 amino acids.

The rearrangement uses TRBV5-6 and TRBJ2-2; a possible D gene is TRBD2 (5 bases). V lost 4 bases, J lost 4 bases, and 14 bases lay in between. The CDR3 consists of 15 residues. CDR1 and CDR2 (germline): SGHDT, YYEEEE. Written as DNA, the CDR3 is TGTGCCAGCAGCACCGCGCTTGGGAGCACCGGGGAGCTGTTTTTT. Translating it yields CASSTALGSTGELFF.

The chain recombines TRBV5-1 with TRBJ1-5; D perhaps matches TRBD1 (6 bases). The CDR3 loop spans 14 amino acids. Germline V gives CDR1 SGHRS, CDR2 YFSETQ. V was trimmed by 7 bases and J by 3 bases, leaving 14 bases between them. In DNA, the CDR3 is TGCGCCAGCTCCGAAGGACAGTTCAATCAGCCCCAGCATTTT. Its translation: CASSEGQFNQPQHF.

The chain combines TRBV3-1 (or the pseudogene TRBV3-2) with TRBJ1-3; 10 nucleotides match TRBD1. In germline, CDR1 is LGHDT, CDR2 YNNKEL (reference sequence). The CDR3 has 13 amino acids. Trimming removed 11 bases from V and 7 bases from J; junction bases left unmatched: 8. The CDR3 loop reads CASAGTGANTIYF. For the CDR3, the DNA is TGTGCCTCGGCCGGGACAGGGGCCAACACCATATATTTT.

The chain employs TRBV7-9 and TRBJ2-5, with D unresolved. The V gene lost 3 bases and the J gene lost 7 bases, with 9 bases spanning the gap. The CDR3 is 12 amino acids. CDR1 and CDR2 from the germline V gene are SEHNR and FQNEAQ (reference sequence). This chain's CDR3 is CASSFPGATQYF. CDR3 coding DNA: TGTGCCAGCAGCTTCCCCGGCGCGACCCAGTACTTC.

The chain joins TRBV5-1 to TRBJ2-1; tentatively, D is TRBD1 or TRBD2 (6 bases each). The CDR3 loop spans 16 amino acids. Deletions cut 0 bases from V and 5 bases from J, with 15 bases between. Germline V CDR1 and CDR2: SGHRS, YFSETQ. The CDR3 DNA reads TGCGCCAGCAGCTTGGATAGGAGGGGGTCCAACAATGAGCAGTTCTTC. Encoded protein: CASSLDRRGSNNEQFF.

V usage is TRBV11-2 and J usage is TRBJ2-1, with 7 positions matching TRBD2. Germline V gene data show CDR1 as SGHAT and CDR2 as FQNNGV. CDR3 length equals 14 residues. V lost 1 base and J lost 8; bases outside the gene matches: 5. The CDR3 nucleotides read TGTGCCAGCAGCTTAGCCACCGCGGGGGATGAGCAGTTCTTC. Translation gives CASSLATAGDEQFF. Filled out from reference TRBV11-2 and TRBJ2-1, the complete variable domain reads EAGVAQSPRYKIIEKRQSVAFWCNPISGHATLYWYQQILGQGPKLLIQFQNNGVVDDSQLPKDRFSAERLKGVDSTLKIQPAKLEDSAVYLCASSLATAGDEQFFGPGTRLTVL.

The rearrangement uses TRBV28 and TRBJ1-2; 9 bases are a match to TRBD1. This CDR3 has 14 amino acids. Germline V gene data show CDR1 as MDHEN and CDR2 as SYDVKM. The V segment lost 6 bases and the J segment 7 bases; nucleotides outside the gene matches: 9. The chain's CDR3 is CASSLNRGLGGYTF. The CDR3 DNA reads as TGTGCCAGCAGCCTCAACAGGGGGCTAGGTGGCTACACCTTC.

This clone was seen repeatedly, ten times or more. The chain uses TRBV28 and TRBJ1-5, with 9 bases identical to TRBD1. V lost 4 bases, J lost 7 bases, and 8 bases stayed unmatched. The CDR3 has 15 residues. Germline CDR1 reads MDHEN; CDR2 reads SYDVKM. The CDR3 spells CASSSLTGGAQPQHF. The DNA for the CDR3 is TGTGCCAGCAGTTCCTTAACAGGGGGCGCCCAGCCCCAGCATTTT. The full variable domain, rest sourced from reference TRBV28 and TRBJ1-5, is DVKVTQSSRYLVKRTGEKVFLECVQDMDHENMFWYRQDPGLGLRLIYFSYDVKMKEKGDIPEGYSVSREKKERFSLILESASTNQTSMYLCASSSLTGGAQPQHFGDGTRLSIL.

This clone has just one count. The chain joins TRBV5-6 to TRBJ1-4; D not certain. Trimming cost V 0 bases and J 8 bases, with 11 bases left between them. Germline V CDR1 and CDR2: SGHDT, YYEEEE. This CDR3 spans 14 amino acids. The CDR3 nucleotides are TGTGCCAGCAGCTTGGGGGTTATAGAGGAAAAACTGTTTTTT. The encoded protein is CASSLGVIEEKLFF.

This chain uses TRBV29-1 with TRBJ2-3, with D possibly called TRBD1 or TRBD2 (6 bases each). CDR1 is SQVTM and CDR2 is ANQGSEA in the germline V gene. The CDR3 is 13 residues long. Trimming took 7 bases from V and 6 from J, leaving 17 bases between them. The CDR3 region is CSASVTGRDTQYF. The CDR3 DNA reads TGCAGCGCATCGGTAACAGGGAGGGATACGCAGTATTTT.

The rearrangement joins TRBV19 to TRBJ1-1; 9 bases align to TRBD1. J was trimmed by 12 bases and V by 7 bases; bases with no gene match: 18. Germline CDR1 LNHDA, CDR2 SQIVND (reference sequence). The CDR3 spans 15 residues. The CDR3 sequence: CASTPPRARQGGTFF. CDR3 DNA sequence: TGTGCCAGTACCCCCCCGAGGGCCAGACAGGGGGGAACTTTCTTT.

This sequence joins TRBV7-2 and TRBJ2-3, with 9 bases matching TRBD2. The CDR3 has 16 amino acids. V gave up 1 base and J gave up 4 bases; unmatched junction bases: 6. Germline-derived CDR1 and CDR2 are SGHTA and FQGNSA. The CDR3 sequence is CASSLEWASGADTQYF. The CDR3 bases are TGTGCCAGCAGCTTAGAATGGGCTAGCGGGGCAGATACGCAGTATTTT.

J is TRBJ2-1 and V is TRBV5-1; 13 bases map to TRBD2. The junction had 6 bases not matched to a gene; V was cut back by 3 bases and J by 6 bases. The CDR3 length is 16 residues. Germline-derived CDR1 and CDR2 are SGHRS and YFSETQ. The CDR3 is CASSSTSGGARNEQFF. CDR3 bases: TGCGCCAGCAGCTCCACTAGCGGGGGGGCTCGCAATGAGCAGTTCTTC.

The chain recombines TRBV25-1 with TRBJ2-5, with D tentatively TRBD2 (6 bases). Per germline, CDR1 MGHDK and CDR2 SYGVNS. With 5 bases removed from V and 7 bases from J, the gap between germline ends came to 17 bases. This CDR3 spans 14 amino acids. This CDR3 reads CASSNPGVLRTQYF. CDR3 nucleotide sequence: TGTGCCAGCAGTAATCCGGGAGTACTCCGGACCCAGTACTTC.

V and J are TRBV15 and TRBJ2-1; D call uncertain. The V and J ends lost 7 bases and 2 bases respectively, with 12 bases between them. CDR3 length equals 14 residues. Germline values: CDR1 LNHNV, CDR2 YYDKDF (reference sequence). CDR3 amino acids: CATTPWTTYNEQFF. CDR3 nucleotides: TGTGCCACCACCCCATGGACCACCTACAATGAGCAGTTCTTC.

The chain links TRBV6-6 to TRBJ1-6; 10 nucleotides agree with TRBD1. This CDR3 is built from 16 residues. CDR1 and CDR2 from the germline V gene are MNHNY and SVGAGI (reference sequence). Germline trimming cut 2 bases from V and 7 bases from J; bases unmatched to any gene: 5. This chain's CDR3 is CASSYKGTGENSPLHF. CDR3 sequence (DNA): TGTGCCAGCAGTTACAAAGGGACAGGGGAGAATTCACCCCTCCACTTT.

The V and J genes are TRBV7-2 and TRBJ1-5; D might be TRBD1 (5 bases). CDR1 SGHTA and CDR2 FQGNSA come from the germline V gene. This CDR3 comprises 14 residues. V lost 0 bases and J lost 5, with 8 bases in between. The CDR3: CASSLARGDQPQHF. As DNA, the CDR3 is TGTGCCAGCAGCTTAGCAAGGGGAGATCAGCCCCAGCATTTT.

In nucleotides, the CDR3 is TGTGCCAGTAGTGCTAGCGGGACTACCTACGAGCAGTACTTC. Amino acids: CASSASGTTYEQYF. The J gene is TRBJ2-7, the V gene TRBV19, with 9 bases lining up with TRBD2. This CDR3 has 14 residues. Looked up from germline, CDR1 is LNHDA and CDR2 is SQIVND (reference sequence). The junction had 4 bases not matched to a gene; V was cut back by 5 bases and J by 2 bases.

The chain combines TRBV7-9 with TRBJ1-5; 7 bases align to TRBD1. The CDR3 contains 14 residues. The germline V gene has CDR1 SEHNR and CDR2 FQNEAQ (reference sequence). Trimming took 3 bases from V and 7 from J; bases not matched to a gene: 6. DNA for the CDR3: TGTGCCAGCAGCTTGGACAGGACGGGGCAGCCCCAGCATTTT. Its translation is CASSLDRTGQPQHF.

The genes are TRBV6-5 and TRBJ1-2, with D unresolved. Looked up from germline, CDR1 is MNHEY and CDR2 is SVGAGI. V was pared by 6 bases and J by 2 bases, with 16 bases between. The CDR3 length is 15 residues. The CDR3 sequence is CASRLDTSKNYGYTF. Here the CDR3 DNA reads TGTGCCAGCAGACTCGACACGTCGAAGAACTATGGCTACACCTTC.

The chain recombines TRBV20-1 with TRBJ1-3, with D uncertain. V was pared by 5 bases and J by 14 bases, with 16 bases between. Germline V gene lookup returns CDR1 DFQATT and CDR2 SNEGSKA (reference sequence). The CDR3 covers 11 residues. CDR3 nucleotide sequence: TGCAGTGCTCCTAGTGAATCTCACTTATATTTT. This translates into CSAPSESHLYF.

The CDR3 DNA reads TGCAGTGCTAGTGGCGGTGGGGGGCGACAAGAGACCCAGTACTTC. This gives the protein CSASGGGGRQETQYF. The V and J genes are TRBV20-1 and TRBJ2-5; D is tentatively TRBD1 or TRBD2 (6 bases each). The CDR3 has 15 amino acids. The ends were cut back, 3 bases at V and 2 bases at J, with 16 bases in the middle. CDR1 is DFQATT and CDR2 is SNEGSKA in the germline V gene (reference sequence).

The V gene is TRBV19, the J gene TRBJ1-2; TRBD1 matches 8 bases. This CDR3 region has 17 residues. Looked up from germline, CDR1 is LNHDA and CDR2 is SQIVND (reference sequence). Germline trimming cut 5 bases from V and 10 bases from J; bases unmatched to any gene: 21. The CDR3 region is CASSGRQGPATVHAYTF. In DNA form, the CDR3 reads TGTGCCAGTAGTGGTCGACAGGGGCCGGCGACGGTTCATGCCTACACCTTC.

V is TRBV7-2 and J is TRBJ2-7; 7 nucleotides align to TRBD1. The CDR3 runs to 15 residues. CDR1 is SGHTA, CDR2 FQGNSA, per germline. V shed 5 bases and J 3 bases; nucleotides not matched to a gene: 10. The CDR3 spells CASSPEGGSFYEQYF. The CDR3 DNA is TGTGCCAGCAGCCCCGAAGGGGGCTCTTTCTACGAGCAGTACTTC.

This chain connects TRBV7-9 to TRBJ1-2; 9 nucleotides line up with TRBD1. Germline CDR1 SEHNR, CDR2 FQNEAQ (reference sequence). Trimming took 0 bases from V and 2 from J; bases not matched to a gene: 4. The CDR3 is made up of 16 amino acids. The CDR3 bases are TGTGCCAGCAGCTTAGCGTCGACAGGGGGGAACTATGGCTACACCTTC. The encoded protein is CASSLASTGGNYGYTF.